A single sample is the source of the 5 T cell receptor beta chains below, sequenced in a study of blood T cells in healthy people across ages. The second PCR ran roughly 6 to 11 cycles with a sample-barcoded 5' primer and J-beta primers. In TCRdb, the 5' RACE reads were re-called with MiXCR into one record per CDR3 protein. Here the sample spans roughly 800,000 distinct CDR3 sequences, roughly 24% being singletons. In addition, the sample was reused for a study of T cells of mothers and their children.

The sequenced sample consisted of blood. The receptors shown here come from a boy aged 5 to 17 in good health.

This chain joins TRBV7-9 and TRBJ1-2; D possibly corresponds to TRBD1 (6 bases). Trimming pared 4 bases from V and 4 bases from J, leaving 19 bases between. The CDR3 totals 16 residues. CDR1 is SEHNR, CDR2 FQNEAQ, per germline (reference sequence). The CDR3 spells CASSSRTASRGYGYTF. As DNA, the CDR3 is TGTGCCAGCAGCTCACGGACAGCCTCAAGGGGCTATGGCTACACCTTC. Filled out from reference TRBV7-9 and TRBJ1-2, the complete variable domain reads DTGVSQNPRHKITKRGQNVTFRCDPISEHNRLYWYRQTLGQGPEFLTYFQNEAQLEKSRLLSDRFSAERPKGSFSTLEIQRTEQGDSAMYLCASSSRTASRGYGYTFGSGTRLTVV.

The chain carries TRBV20-1 and TRBJ2-5; 8 nucleotides match TRBD2. CDR1 DFQATT and CDR2 SNEGSKA come from the germline V gene (reference sequence). With 0 bases clipped from V and 11 bases from J, the junction kept 8 bases outside the gene matches. This CDR3 has 13 amino acids. The CDR3 nucleotides are TGCAGTGCTAGAGAACCGGGGGGGTCTGAGCAGTACTTC. Its protein product is CSAREPGGSEQYF.

In this sample, this clonotype turned up a few times. This chain uses TRBV9 with TRBJ2-1; maybe TRBD1 (6 bases). Germline loops: CDR1 SGDLS, CDR2 YYNGEE. This CDR3 is built from 15 residues. V lost 4 bases, J lost 4 bases, and 15 bases lay in between. In DNA, the CDR3 is TGTGCCAGCAGCCCCGGGTGGGGGCTTTACAATGAGCAGTTCTTC. The encoded protein is CASSPGWGLYNEQFF.

V gene TRBV20-1 combines with J gene TRBJ2-3; TRBD1 matches at 7 bases. The CDR3 loop spans 14 amino acids. CDR1 and CDR2 from the germline V gene are DFQATT and SNEGSKA (reference sequence). V was clipped by 7 bases and J by 1 base; unmatched bases: 8. CDR3 sequence reads: CSVSKGAGTDTQYF. CDR3 sequence (DNA): TGCAGTGTTTCCAAGGGGGCCGGCACAGATACGCAGTATTTT.

To note about this clonotype: Mismatch with germline at one junction end may stem from a read error. This chain joins TRBV28 and TRBJ2-5, with a tentative D call TRBD2 (5 bases). The germline V gene encodes CDR1 MDHEN and CDR2 SYDVKM. There are 15 residues in the CDR3. Here the CDR3 reads CASSLRTRFQETQYF. In nucleotides, the CDR3 is TGTGCCAGCAGTTTGAGAACTAGGTTCCAAGAGACTCAGTACTTC.